A single sample is the source of the 24 T cell receptor beta chains below, sequenced in a study of cytomegalovirus exposure and HLA in healthy donors. Sequencing was performed with immunoSEQ multiplex PCR; in TCRdb, only in-frame clones are kept and a portion is missing. Counted here are under 250,000 clones, around 90% occurring once; the ten biggest clones make up 1.5% to 2.5%. The sample consisted of PBMCs. These receptors were taken from a woman younger than 30 in good health and CMV-seropositive.

The chain recombines TRBV9 with TRBJ1-5, with D possibly TRBD1 on 5 matching bases. The CDR3 runs 15 residues. Germline V gene data show CDR1 as SGDLS and CDR2 as YYNGEE. V gave up 0 bases and J gave up 5 bases, with 12 bases separating them. The CDR3 DNA is TGTGCCAGCAGCGTAGACGGGGGAGGTGATCAGCCCCAGCATTTT. Translated, it gives CASSVDGGGDQPQHF.

J is TRBJ2-7 and V is TRBV5-5; 7 nucleotides match TRBD1. Germline loops: CDR1 SGHKS, CDR2 YYEKEE (reference sequence). This CDR3 is 15 amino acids long. V gave up 1 base and J gave up 7 bases; unmatched junction bases: 11. The CDR3 reads CASSLLRTGPREQYF. The CDR3 DNA is TGTGCCAGCAGCTTGCTCAGGACAGGTCCAAGGGAGCAGTACTTC. Based on the CDR3 plus reference TRBV5-5 and TRBJ2-7, the full variable domain is DAGVTQSPTHLIKTRGQQVTLRCSPISGHKSVSWYQQVLGQGPQFIFQYYEKEERGRGNFPDRFSARQFPNYSSELNVNALLLGDSALYLCASSLLRTGPREQYFGPGTRLTVT.

The rearrangement uses TRBV27 and TRBJ2-7, with TRBD2 matching over 8 bases. The J segment lost 2 bases and the V segment lost 2 bases, leaving 5 bases of the junction unmatched. CDR3 length: 15 amino acids. Germline V lookup: CDR1 MNHEY, CDR2 SMNVEV (reference sequence). Written as DNA, the CDR3 is TGTGCCAGCAGTTTAGGGTTAGCGGGAACCTACGAGCAGTACTTC. Translation gives CASSLGLAGTYEQYF.

The V and J genes are TRBV5-4 and TRBJ2-7; D is unclear. Trimming took off 4 bases at V and 0 bases at J, with 14 bases between the two ends. The CDR3 runs to 15 residues. The germline V gene encodes CDR1 SGHNT and CDR2 YYREEE (reference sequence). Here the CDR3 reads CASSPAIGSSYEQYF. Written as DNA, the CDR3 is TGTGCCAGCAGCCCAGCGATAGGAAGCTCCTACGAGCAGTACTTC. Full variable domain (outside the CDR3, taken from reference TRBV5-4 and TRBJ2-7): ETGVTQSPTHLIKTRGQQVTLRCSSQSGHNTVSWYQQALGQGPQFIFQYYREEENGRGNFPPRFSGLQFPNYSSELNVNALELDDSALYLCASSPAIGSSYEQYFGPGTRLTVT.

V gene TRBV5-4 combines with J gene TRBJ2-7, with 11 nucleotides matching TRBD1. After removal of 6 bases from V and 2 bases from J, the junction contained 4 bases not matched to a gene. The CDR3 has 14 residues. Germline CDR1 and CDR2: SGHNT and YYREEE (reference sequence). This CDR3 is CASMGTGGPYEQYF. CDR3 DNA: TGTGCCAGCATGGGGACAGGGGGACCCTACGAGCAGTACTTC.

The chain is built from TRBV4-1 and TRBJ2-1, with 15 nucleotides matching TRBD2. The ends lost 2 bases at V and 4 bases at J; junction bases unmatched: 6. Germline V lookup: CDR1 MGHRA, CDR2 YSYEKL. The length of the CDR3 is 18 residues. CDR3 loop: CASSQRTSGRARYNEQFF. DNA of the CDR3: TGCGCCAGCAGCCAACGGACTAGCGGGAGGGCTCGGTACAATGAGCAGTTCTTC.

The CDR3: CASSPGQGASLAGVYTQYF. As DNA, the CDR3 is TGTGCCAGCAGCCCTGGACAGGGGGCGTCACTAGCGGGGGTGTATACGCAGTATTTT. This rearrangement joins TRBV9 to TRBJ2-3; tentatively, D is TRBD1 or TRBD2 (11 bases each). V lost 4 bases, J lost 7 bases, and 31 bases lay in between. Germline CDR1 is SGDLS and CDR2 is YYNGEE. The CDR3 contains 19 residues.

The chain couples TRBV2 to TRBJ2-3, with 11 bases that match TRBD2. Germline CDR1 is SNHLY and CDR2 is FYNNEI. This CDR3 is 15 amino acids long. V lost 2 bases to trimming and J lost 5 bases; unmatched junction nucleotides: 3. CDR3 bases: TGTGCCAGCAGTGAACCCGGACTAGCGGGAGATACGCAGTATTTT. Translated: CASSEPGLAGDTQYF.

The V gene is TRBV6-4, the J gene TRBJ2-1, with 8 bases identical to TRBD2. Trimming cost V 1 base and J 9 bases; bases outside gene matches: 11. The CDR3 has 16 residues. Germline V gene lookup returns CDR1 MRHNA and CDR2 SNTAGT. The CDR3 region has the DNA TGTGCCAGCAGTGACTTCACTAGCGGAATGGGGAGTGAGCAGTTCTTC. Its protein is CASSDFTSGMGSEQFF.

This chain joins TRBV25-1 and TRBJ2-7, with 12 bases identical to TRBD1. The V gene end was trimmed by 4 bases and the J gene end by 1 base; junction bases not matched to a gene: 11. The germline gives CDR1 MGHDK, CDR2 SYGVNS. The CDR3 totals 18 residues. CDR3 sequence: CASSGGTGGKVRSYEQYF. The CDR3 nucleotides are TGTGCCAGCAGTGGCGGGACAGGGGGCAAGGTTAGGTCCTACGAGCAGTACTTC.

J is TRBJ2-2 and V is TRBV2; no clear D. CDR3 size: 15 residues. The V end lost 3 bases, the J end lost 1 base, and 9 bases lay between the germline ends. CDR1 is SNHLY and CDR2 is FYNNEI in the germline V gene. The CDR3 DNA is TGTGCCAGCAGTGACGAGCGATGGAACACCGGGGAGCTGTTTTTT. It specifies CASSDERWNTGELFF.

As concerns this clone: Other DNA sequences in this specimen translate into the identical CDR3. The chain employs TRBV5-6 and TRBJ1-1; a possible D gene is TRBD1 (6 bases). Deletions cut 2 bases from V and 8 bases from J, with 7 bases between. Germline V lookup: CDR1 SGHDT, CDR2 YYEEEE. The CDR3 is 11 amino acids. The CDR3: CASSLQGEAFF. The CDR3 nucleotides are TGTGCCAGCAGCTTACAGGGCGAAGCTTTCTTT.

This rearrangement joins TRBV27 to TRBJ2-6; TRBD1 is a possible D gene (6 bases). Trimming removed 6 bases from V and 2 bases from J, with 11 bases in between. Looked up from germline, CDR1 is MNHEY and CDR2 is SMNVEV (reference sequence). This CDR3 has 15 amino acids. This CDR3 is CASSQGTTGANVLTF. CDR3 DNA sequence: TGTGCCAGCAGCCAAGGGACAACTGGGGCCAACGTCCTGACTTTC.

This chain joins TRBV19 and TRBJ1-5; a possible D gene is TRBD1 (5 bases). V lost 1 base to trimming and J lost 8 bases, with 15 bases between them. The germline gives CDR1 LNHDA, CDR2 SQIVND (reference sequence). This CDR3 contains 15 residues. The CDR3 is CASSIGPGGIEPQHF. CDR3 coding DNA: TGTGCCAGTAGTATAGGTCCCGGGGGAATCGAGCCCCAGCATTTT.

This rearrangement joins TRBV28 to TRBJ2-3; the match to TRBD2 covers 8 bases. The V gene end was trimmed by 5 bases and the J gene end by 0 bases; junction bases not matched to a gene: 4. This CDR3 is 15 amino acids long. Per germline, CDR1 MDHEN and CDR2 SYDVKM. CDR3 coding DNA: TGTGCCAGCAGTCTTAGCGGGGTGAGCACAGATACGCAGTATTTT. Translated, it gives CASSLSGVSTDTQYF.

This clone has only a few counts. J is TRBJ2-6 and V is TRBV28; D unresolved. Trimming cost V 6 bases and J 0 bases, with 15 bases left between them. Germline V gene data show CDR1 as MDHEN and CDR2 as SYDVKM. CDR3 length equals 17 residues. The CDR3 DNA follows: TGTGCCAGCAGCCGCTTGACATGGCGCTCTGGGGCCAACGTCCTGACTTTC. This encodes CASSRLTWRSGANVLTF. The whole variable domain, filled in from reference TRBV28 and TRBJ2-6, reads DVKVTQSSRYLVKRTGEKVFLECVQDMDHENMFWYRQDPGLGLRLIYFSYDVKMKEKGDIPEGYSVSREKKERFSLILESASTNQTSMYLCASSRLTWRSGANVLTFGAGSRLTVL.

V usage is TRBV7-9 and J usage is TRBJ1-1, with a possible D match to TRBD1 (6 bases). Trimming left V 5 bases short and J 4 bases short, with 11 bases between. This CDR3 comprises 13 residues. In germline, CDR1 is SEHNR, CDR2 FQNEAQ (reference sequence). This CDR3 reads CASSLLGGTEAFF. In nucleotides, the CDR3 is TGTGCCAGCAGCCTCCTAGGGGGCACTGAAGCTTTCTTT.

For the CDR3, the DNA is TGTGCCAGCAGTGAAGCCCCCAGGGGATTATCAGCTGGGGCCAACGTCCTGACTTTC. Its protein product is CASSEAPRGLSAGANVLTF. The chain joins TRBV6-1 to TRBJ2-6; tentatively, D is TRBD1 (6 bases). The CDR3 loop spans 19 amino acids. The germline V gene has CDR1 MNHNS and CDR2 SASEGT. With 0 bases removed from V and 2 bases from J, the gap between germline ends came to 17 bases.

This clone was counted between two and nine times. J is TRBJ2-1 and V is TRBV2, with 10 bases lining up with TRBD2. Germline CDR1 reads SNHLY; CDR2 reads FYNNEI. J gave up 6 bases and V 3 bases, and 2 bases lay outside the gene matches. The CDR3 runs to 14 residues. CDR3 DNA sequence: TGTGCCAGCAGTGAGACTAGCGGGTCCAATGAGCAGTTCTTC. This translates into CASSETSGSNEQFF.

The J gene is TRBJ1-1, the V gene TRBV5-1; possible D gene TRBD1, 6 bases. The V gene lost 3 bases and the J gene lost 5 bases, with 26 bases spanning the gap. In germline, CDR1 is SGHRS, CDR2 YFSETQ. The CDR3 loop spans 18 amino acids. Here the CDR3 reads CASSSRPRDTGWGTEAFF. For the CDR3, the DNA is TGCGCCAGCAGCTCGCGACCACGGGACACCGGATGGGGAACTGAAGCTTTCTTT.

This clone was observed a single time. One junction end disagrees with the germline gene, perhaps due to a read error. The chain recombines TRBV7-7 with TRBJ2-2; TRBD1 agrees at 9 bases. There are 14 residues in the CDR3. Germline CDR1 is SSHAT and CDR2 is FNYEAQ (reference sequence). CDR3 sequence (DNA): TGTGCTAGCAGCTTAGACAGGGGGGCCTCGGAGCTGTTTTTT. Amino acid sequence: CASSLDRGASELFF.

Only one count was recorded for this clone. The rearrangement joins TRBV27 to TRBJ2-5; TRBD1 is a possible D gene (6 bases). Germline CDR1 reads MNHEY; CDR2 reads SMNVEV (reference sequence). The CDR3 sequence is 13 residues long. The V end was cut by 8 bases, the J end by 5 bases, with 15 bases between. The CDR3 bases are TGTGCCAGCGGTTACAGGGTTAGGGAGACCCAGTACTTC. Its translation: CASGYRVRETQYF.

This clone has a single count. The chain links TRBV7-9 to TRBJ2-1, with D possibly TRBD1 on 5 matching bases. This CDR3 contains 15 residues. V lost 1 base and J lost 0, with 7 bases in between. From germline, CDR1 is SEHNR and CDR2 FQNEAQ (reference sequence). The CDR3 DNA sequence: TGTGCCAGCAGCTTAGGGACAAACTCCTACAATGAGCAGTTCTTC. This translates into CASSLGTNSYNEQFF.

This chain uses TRBV5-1 with TRBJ2-2; 8 bases line up with TRBD1. Germline V CDR1 and CDR2: SGHRS, YFSETQ. V lost 3 bases, J lost 5 bases, and 6 bases stayed unmatched. The CDR3 sequence is 15 residues long. As DNA, the CDR3 is TGCGCCAGCAGCTCGCGGACAGGGTCGACCGGGGAGCTGTTTTTT. Translation: CASSSRTGSTGELFF.